This T cell receptor beta chain was recorded in a study of CXCR3-negative and CXCR3-positive naive CD8 T cells. Overall study results and limits: CXCR3-expressing naive cells carried TRB CDR3s more hydrophobic than those of CXCR3-negative naive cells.

The germline V gene has CDR1 SGHDT and CDR2 YYEEEE. The CDR3 has 14 residues. Libraries of TRB cDNA were made by 5' RACE and carried UMIs. TCRdb reworked the 5' RACE reads into one entry per CDR3 protein, no DNA. The sample table sets out under 150,000 distinct CDR3 sequences. As regards this clonotype: The antigen is undetermined.

This clonotype was sampled from a human donor in good health. Some clones in this sample may be carry-over from other donors' samples. The sequencing sample was made of naive CXCR3+ CD8+ T cells from blood. Documented subset: CD45RO-CCR7+CD27+CD95- naive CD8+ T cells expressing CXCR3 (TNR3+). The chain couples TRBV5-6 to TRBJ2-7; TCRdb's assignment of TRBD1 cannot be checked, as there is no DNA. The CDR3 is CASSFPGTGHEQYF.